This T cell receptor beta chain was obtained from a study of human T cells and chemical hapten exposure. The time point denotes: healthy volunteer bleed at 6 weeks. Total RNA was extracted from unfractionated whole blood. V gave up 5 bases and J gave up 0 bases, with 16 bases separating them. Germline CDR1 and CDR2: LNHDA and SQIVND (reference sequence). CDR3 length: 16 amino acids. Library construction involved attaching unique molecular identifiers to individual cDNA molecules, which allowed quantitative, reproducible TCR counting. TCRdb recomputed calls from the RACE reads with MiXCR, one row per CDR3 protein. The table lists 60,000 to 80,000 distinct CDR3 sequences, about 6% of them singletons, with 3% to 4% in the top ten.

The origin of this receptor is a female donor in good health. Some clones in this sample may be carry-over from other donors' samples. Sequenced sample: whole blood. The chain has TRBV19 and TRBJ1-1; D gene ambiguous. CDR3 sequence: CASSPNGRLLNTEAFF. The DNA for the CDR3 is TGTGCCAGTAGTCCTAACGGACGGTTACTGAACACTGAAGCTTTCTTT.